What follows are 12 T cell receptor beta chains derived from one specimen sequenced in a study of blood T cells in healthy people across ages. Primers used in a second PCR of roughly 7 to 12 cycles were a sample-barcoded 5' primer and a J-beta primer mix. In TCRdb, the 5' RACE reads were re-called with MiXCR into one record per CDR3 protein. The table records approximately 800,000 distinct CDR3 sequences, approximately 53% of them present only once. The source material was blood. These receptors were obtained from an elderly man in good health.

This clonotype was detected many times. A much larger clone lies a single base off, so this may be a read error. The chain is built from TRBV5-1 and TRBJ2-7, with TRBD1 matching 11 bases. Germline V gene sequence: CDR1 SGHRS, CDR2 YFSETQ. The CDR3 is 13 residues long. J gave up 6 bases and V 3 bases, and 2 bases lay outside the gene matches. The CDR3 loop is CASSWGQGVEQYF. The CDR3 DNA is TGCGCCAGCAGCTGGGGACAGGGGGTCGAGCAGTACTTC.

This clonotype turned up a few times. The chain combines TRBV15 with TRBJ2-7, with D maybe TRBD1 (6 bases). The germline CDR1 and CDR2 sequences are LNHNV and YYDKDF (reference sequence). CDR3 length: 14 amino acids. Deletions cut 6 bases from V and 3 bases from J, with 15 bases between. The DNA of the CDR3 is TGTGCCACCAGGCCCACAGGGACCCACTACGAGCAGTACTTC. It specifies CATRPTGTHYEQYF.

The rearrangement joins TRBV12-3 or TRBV12-4 to TRBJ2-1; TRBD2 matches at 9 bases. The ends lost 8 bases at V and 5 bases at J; junction bases unmatched: 10. The CDR3 runs to 15 residues. CDR3 nucleotides: TGTGCCAGCCGAAATCCCCTAGCGGGGAACAATGAGCAGTTCTTC. Its protein is CASRNPLAGNNEQFF.

In this sample, this clonotype turned up a few times. This chain uses TRBV29-1 with TRBJ2-7, with D perhaps TRBD1 (7 bases). Germline V lookup: CDR1 SQVTM, CDR2 ANQGSEA. The CDR3 loop spans 15 amino acids. V dropped 8 bases and J dropped 5 bases, with 25 bases sitting between them. CDR3 residues: CSIPGGSGEEHEQYF. In DNA form, the CDR3 reads TGCAGCATCCCAGGGGGTAGCGGAGAGGAGCACGAGCAGTACTTC.

This rearrangement joins TRBV2 to TRBJ2-3, with TRBD2 as a possible D gene (6 bases). Deletions cut 3 bases from V and 8 bases from J, with 15 bases between. Germline CDR1 is SNHLY and CDR2 is FYNNEI. The CDR3 has 14 residues. The CDR3: CASSDRTGRGTQYF. In nucleotides, the CDR3 is TGTGCCAGCAGTGACCGGACTGGGCGGGGTACGCAGTATTTT.

The chain recombines TRBV3-1 with TRBJ1-1; D may be TRBD1 (6 bases). With 3 bases removed from V and 8 bases from J, the gap between germline ends came to 13 bases. Germline assignment: CDR1 LGHDT and CDR2 YNNKEL (reference sequence). The CDR3 has 13 residues. The chain's CDR3 is CASSQNSQGEAFF. The CDR3 nucleotides are TGTGCCAGCAGCCAGAACTCCCAGGGGGAAGCTTTCTTT.

For this clonotype: At one end, the junction sequence differs from germline, possibly due to a read error. The chain carries TRBV28 and TRBJ1-1, with TRBD1 as a possible D gene (6 bases). CDR1 is MDHEN, CDR2 SYDVKM, per germline. This CDR3 is 13 amino acids long. The CDR3, as DNA: TGTGCCAGCGGTTTGGGGGGGGCCACTGAAGCTTTCTTT. This encodes CASGLGGATEAFF.

This clonotype has just a few counts. V is TRBV7-2 and J is TRBJ2-5; the match to TRBD2 covers 7 bases. J lost 11 bases, V lost 3 bases, and 18 bases had no gene match. Germline loops: CDR1 SGHTA, CDR2 FQGNSA. This CDR3 has 16 amino acids. CDR3 sequence (DNA): TGTGCCAGCAGCTTCGGGGGGACCTTGGCCAAATCAGGGCAGTACTTC. This encodes CASSFGGTLAKSGQYF. Full variable domain (outside the CDR3, taken from reference TRBV7-2 and TRBJ2-5): GAGVSQSPSNKVTEKGKDVELRCDPISGHTALYWYRQSLGQGLEFLIYFQGNSAPDKSGLPSDRFSAERTGGSVSTLTIQRTQQEDSAVYLCASSFGGTLAKSGQYFGPGTRLLVL.

This CDR3 reads CSARDGGIRNQFF. The CDR3 DNA reads TGCAGTGCTAGAGATGGTGGAATCAGGAATCAGTTCTTC. The chain links TRBV20-1 to TRBJ2-1; D uncertain. The V gene lost 0 bases and the J gene lost 13 bases, with 16 bases spanning the gap. CDR3 length: 13 amino acids. Germline loops: CDR1 DFQATT, CDR2 SNEGSKA (reference sequence).

The chain employs TRBV20-1 and TRBJ2-5, with D tentatively TRBD1 or TRBD2 (5 bases each). V lost 5 bases and J 5 bases, leaving 18 bases between the germline ends. CDR1 is DFQATT and CDR2 is SNEGSKA in the germline V gene (reference sequence). The CDR3 contains 14 residues. CDR3 nucleotide sequence: TGCAGTGCTTTGGGCCGGGGCGGTCGGGAGACCCAGTACTTC. Translated: CSALGRGGRETQYF.

CDR3 residues: CSARVQPGETQYF. Here the CDR3 DNA reads TGCAGTGCTAGGGTCCAGCCGGGCGAGACCCAGTACTTC. V usage is TRBV20-1 and J usage is TRBJ2-5, with D unresolved. The ends were cut back, 3 bases at V and 5 bases at J, with 13 bases in the middle. This CDR3 comprises 13 residues. Germline CDR1 is DFQATT and CDR2 is SNEGSKA (reference sequence).

The chain links TRBV12-3 or TRBV12-4 to TRBJ2-3; a weak D match, TRBD1 (5 bases). The length of the CDR3 is 16 residues. V lost 3 bases to trimming and J lost 0 bases, with 13 bases between them. CDR3 coding DNA: TGTGCCAGCAGTTTCTATAAGGCAGGGAGCACAGATACGCAGTATTTT. It translates to CASSFYKAGSTDTQYF.